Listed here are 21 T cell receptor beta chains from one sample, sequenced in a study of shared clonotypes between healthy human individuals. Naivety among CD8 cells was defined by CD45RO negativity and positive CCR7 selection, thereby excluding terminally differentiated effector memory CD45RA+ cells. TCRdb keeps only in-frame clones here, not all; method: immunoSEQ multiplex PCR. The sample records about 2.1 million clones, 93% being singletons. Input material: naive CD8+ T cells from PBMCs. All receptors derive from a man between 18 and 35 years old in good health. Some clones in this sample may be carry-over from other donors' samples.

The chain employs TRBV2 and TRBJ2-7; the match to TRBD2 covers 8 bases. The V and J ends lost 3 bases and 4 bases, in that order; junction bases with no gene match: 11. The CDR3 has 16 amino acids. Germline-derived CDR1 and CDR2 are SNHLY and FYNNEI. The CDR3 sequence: CASSDGREALEYEQYF. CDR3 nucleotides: TGTGCCAGCAGTGACGGGCGGGAGGCCCTCGAGTACGAGCAGTACTTC.

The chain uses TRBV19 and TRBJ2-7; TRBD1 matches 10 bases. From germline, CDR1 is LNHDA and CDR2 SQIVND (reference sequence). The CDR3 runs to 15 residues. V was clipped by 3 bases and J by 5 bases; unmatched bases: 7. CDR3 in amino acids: CASSIRTGGFHEQYF. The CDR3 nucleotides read TGTGCCAGTAGTATTAGGACAGGGGGATTCCACGAGCAGTACTTC. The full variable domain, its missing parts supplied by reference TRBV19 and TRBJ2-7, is DGGITQSPKYLFRKEGQNVTLSCEQNLNHDAMYWYRQDPGQGLRLIYYSQIVNDFQKGDIAEGYSVSREKKESFPLTVTSAQKNPTAFYLCASSIRTGGFHEQYFGPGTRLTVT.

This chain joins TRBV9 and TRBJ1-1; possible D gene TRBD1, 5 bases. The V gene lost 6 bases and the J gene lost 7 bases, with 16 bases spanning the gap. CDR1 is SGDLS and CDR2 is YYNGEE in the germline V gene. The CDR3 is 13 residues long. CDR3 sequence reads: CASNARASGEAFF. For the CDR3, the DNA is TGTGCCAGCAACGCCAGGGCGTCCGGTGAAGCTTTCTTT. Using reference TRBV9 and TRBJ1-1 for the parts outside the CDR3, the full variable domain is DSGVTQTPKHLITATGQRVTLRCSPRSGDLSVYWYQQSLDQGLQFLIQYYNGEERAKGNILERFSAQQFPDLHSELNLSSLELGDSALYFCASNARASGEAFFGQGTRLTVV.

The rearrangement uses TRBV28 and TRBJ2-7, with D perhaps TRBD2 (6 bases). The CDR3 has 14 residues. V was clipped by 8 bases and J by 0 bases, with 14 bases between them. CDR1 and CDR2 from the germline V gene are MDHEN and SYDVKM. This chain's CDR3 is CASASGPSSYEQYF. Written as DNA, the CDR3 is TGTGCCAGCGCCAGCGGGCCCAGCTCCTACGAGCAGTACTTC.

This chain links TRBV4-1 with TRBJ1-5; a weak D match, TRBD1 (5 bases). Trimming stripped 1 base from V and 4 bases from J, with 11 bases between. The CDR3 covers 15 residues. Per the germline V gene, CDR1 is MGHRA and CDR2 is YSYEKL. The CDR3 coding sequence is TGCGCCAGCAGCCAAGTTTCAGGGCCGAATCAGCCCCAGCATTTT. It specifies CASSQVSGPNQPQHF.

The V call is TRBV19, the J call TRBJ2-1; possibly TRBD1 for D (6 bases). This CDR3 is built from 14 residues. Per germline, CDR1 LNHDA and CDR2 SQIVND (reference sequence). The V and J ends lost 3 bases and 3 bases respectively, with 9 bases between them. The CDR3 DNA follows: TGTGCCAGTAGTATGGGACACCTCTACAATGAGCAGTTCTTC. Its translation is CASSMGHLYNEQFF.

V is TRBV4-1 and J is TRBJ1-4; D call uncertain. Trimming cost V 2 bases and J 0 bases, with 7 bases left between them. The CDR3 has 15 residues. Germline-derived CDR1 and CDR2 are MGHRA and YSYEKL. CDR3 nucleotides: TGCGCCAGCAGCCAACTTTTTCCAACTAATGAAAAACTGTTTTTT. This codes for CASSQLFPTNEKLFF.

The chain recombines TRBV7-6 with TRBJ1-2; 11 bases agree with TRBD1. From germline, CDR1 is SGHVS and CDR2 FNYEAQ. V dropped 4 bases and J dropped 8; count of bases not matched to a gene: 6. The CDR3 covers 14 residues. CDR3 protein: CASSSGTGGKGYTF. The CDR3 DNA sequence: TGTGCCAGCAGCTCCGGGACAGGGGGAAAAGGCTACACCTTC.

CDR3 nucleotides: TGTGCCAGCAGCTACCCCCCAGCGGGAGGGCTTAACGAGCAGTACTTC. Translation: CASSYPPAGGLNEQYF. The chain recombines TRBV7-9 with TRBJ2-7; the match to TRBD2 covers 10 bases. CDR3 length equals 16 residues. Per germline, CDR1 SEHNR and CDR2 FQNEAQ (reference sequence). The ends lost 4 bases at V and 5 bases at J; junction bases unmatched: 11.

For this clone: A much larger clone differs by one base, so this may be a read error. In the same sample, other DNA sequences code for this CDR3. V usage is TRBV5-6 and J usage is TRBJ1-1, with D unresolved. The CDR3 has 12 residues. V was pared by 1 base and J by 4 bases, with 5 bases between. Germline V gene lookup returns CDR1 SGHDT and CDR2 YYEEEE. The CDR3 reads CASSLRGTEAFF. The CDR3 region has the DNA TGTGCCAGCAGCTTGCGCGGCACTGAAGCTTTCTTT.

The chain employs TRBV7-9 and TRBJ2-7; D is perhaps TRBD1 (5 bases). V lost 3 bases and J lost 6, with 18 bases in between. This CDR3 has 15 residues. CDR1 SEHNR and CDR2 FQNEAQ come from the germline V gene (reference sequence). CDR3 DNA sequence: TGTGCCAGCAGCTTCCAGGGCATGTCGACGGGCGAGCAGTACTTC. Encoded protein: CASSFQGMSTGEQYF.

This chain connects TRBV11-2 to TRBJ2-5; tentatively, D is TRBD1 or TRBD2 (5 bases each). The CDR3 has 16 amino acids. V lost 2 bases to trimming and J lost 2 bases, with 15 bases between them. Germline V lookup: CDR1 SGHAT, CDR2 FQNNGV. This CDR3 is CASSLRVRGEQETQYF. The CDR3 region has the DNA TGTGCCAGCAGCTTACGGGTTCGAGGGGAACAAGAGACCCAGTACTTC. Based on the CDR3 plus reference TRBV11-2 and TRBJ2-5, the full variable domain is EAGVAQSPRYKIIEKRQSVAFWCNPISGHATLYWYQQILGQGPKLLIQFQNNGVVDDSQLPKDRFSAERLKGVDSTLKIQPAKLEDSAVYLCASSLRVRGEQETQYFGPGTRLLVL.

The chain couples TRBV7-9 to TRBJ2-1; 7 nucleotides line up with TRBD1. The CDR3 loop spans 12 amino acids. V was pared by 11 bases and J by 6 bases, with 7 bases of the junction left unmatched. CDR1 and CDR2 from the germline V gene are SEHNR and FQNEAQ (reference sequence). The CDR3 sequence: CAGRDSTNEQFF. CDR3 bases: TGTGCCGGTCGGGACAGCACCAATGAGCAGTTCTTC.

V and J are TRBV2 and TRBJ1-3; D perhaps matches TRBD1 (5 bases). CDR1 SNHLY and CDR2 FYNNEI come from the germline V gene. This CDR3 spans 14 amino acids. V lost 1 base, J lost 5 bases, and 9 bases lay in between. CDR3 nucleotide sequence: TGTGCCAGCAGTGAAGAGCAGGGAAGAAACACCATATATTTT. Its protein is CASSEEQGRNTIYF.

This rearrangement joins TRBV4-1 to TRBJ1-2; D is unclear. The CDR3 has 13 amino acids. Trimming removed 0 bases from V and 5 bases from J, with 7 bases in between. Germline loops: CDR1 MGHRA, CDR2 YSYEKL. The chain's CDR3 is CASSQDDWYGYTF. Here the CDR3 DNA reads TGCGCCAGCAGCCAAGACGATTGGTATGGCTACACCTTC.

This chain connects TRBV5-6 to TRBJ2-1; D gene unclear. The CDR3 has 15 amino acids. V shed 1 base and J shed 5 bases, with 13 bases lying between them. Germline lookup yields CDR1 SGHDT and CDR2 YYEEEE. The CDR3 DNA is TGTGCCAGCAGCTTGTTCGCCTTGGCGAACAATGAGCAGTTCTTC. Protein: CASSLFALANNEQFF.

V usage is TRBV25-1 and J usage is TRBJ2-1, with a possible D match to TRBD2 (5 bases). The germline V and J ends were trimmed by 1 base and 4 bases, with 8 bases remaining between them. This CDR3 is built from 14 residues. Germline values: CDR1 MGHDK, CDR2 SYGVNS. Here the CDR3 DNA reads TGTGCCAGCAGTGAATTTAAGCGGTACAATGAGCAGTTCTTC. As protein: CASSEFKRYNEQFF.

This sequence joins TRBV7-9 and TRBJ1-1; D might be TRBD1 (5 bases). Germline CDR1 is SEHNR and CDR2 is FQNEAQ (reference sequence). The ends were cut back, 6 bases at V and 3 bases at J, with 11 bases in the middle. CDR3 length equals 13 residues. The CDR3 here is CASRKQEDTEAFF. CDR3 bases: TGTGCCAGCAGAAAACAGGAGGACACTGAAGCTTTCTTT.

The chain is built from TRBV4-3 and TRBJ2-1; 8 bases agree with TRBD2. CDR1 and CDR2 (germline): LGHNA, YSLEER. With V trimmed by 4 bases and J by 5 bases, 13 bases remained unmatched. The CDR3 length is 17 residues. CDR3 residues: CASSREERGPGDNEQFF. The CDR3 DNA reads TGCGCCAGCAGCCGAGAAGAGCGGGGGCCCGGGGACAATGAGCAGTTCTTC.

The CDR3 sequence: CASSQGPHEKLFF. The CDR3 region has the DNA TGTGCCAGCAGCCAGGGACCGCATGAAAAACTGTTTTTT. This sequence joins TRBV7-9 and TRBJ1-4, with D tentatively TRBD1 (5 bases). The V gene's germline CDR1 is SEHNR and CDR2 FQNEAQ (reference sequence). Trimming stripped 5 bases from V and 6 bases from J, with 10 bases between. The CDR3 is 13 amino acids.

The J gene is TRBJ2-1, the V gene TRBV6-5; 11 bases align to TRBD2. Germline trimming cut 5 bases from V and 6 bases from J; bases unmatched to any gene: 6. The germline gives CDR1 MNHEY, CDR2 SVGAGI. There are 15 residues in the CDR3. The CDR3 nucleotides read TGTGCCAGCAGTACTAGCGGGAGCTTCTCCAATGAGCAGTTCTTC. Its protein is CASSTSGSFSNEQFF.